This entry features one TCR beta chain sequence. These data come from a study of CD8 T cells in Susac syndrome. With random hexamers, roughly 0.5 to 1 ug RNA was reverse transcribed. One entry per CDR3 protein results from TCRdb running MiXCR on the immunoSEQ multiplex PCR reads. The data hold fewer than 150,000 distinct CDR3 sequences, with about 95% observed a single time. Peripheral blood CD8+ and CD4+ T cells were profiled by TCR beta sequencing. This receptor was obtained from a human donor in good health. The sequenced sample consisted of CD4+ T cells from PBMCs.

This CDR3 reads CASSLGDQNEQYF. The CDR3 DNA is TGTGCCAGCAGCTTAGGGGACCAAAACGAGCAGTACTTC. The chain uses TRBV7-9 and TRBJ2-7; D may match TRBD1 or TRBD2 (5 bases each). The germline gives CDR1 SEHNR, CDR2 FQNEAQ (reference sequence). With 1 base removed from V and 5 bases from J, the gap between germline ends came to 9 bases. The CDR3 consists of 13 residues.